This is a list of T cell receptor beta chains from one sample in a study of blood T cell repertoires in COVID-19. TCRdb's table, derived via immunoSEQ multiplex PCR, lists solely in-frame clones and lacks some. Found here are tens of thousands of clones, around 86% of them singletons; the top ten hold around 29%. Sequencing used peripheral blood. The receptors were sampled from an elderly woman with active or convalescent COVID-19. CDR3s include the opening cysteine and the closing phenylalanine or tryptophan. A D gene is named only where the DNA matches it firmly. The size field is filled for only some rows; it gives once, few, many or a size class.

j_gene | abundance | d_gene | v_gene | CDR3aa | CDR3nt
TRBJ1-2 | . | . | TRBV28 | CASTNWGGLNYGYTF | TGTGCCAGCACCAACTGGGGGGGACTCAACTATGGCTACACCTTC
TRBJ1-2 | . | TRBD1 | TRBV7-6 | CASQGAYGYTF | TGTGCCAGTCAGGGGGCCTATGGCTACACCTTC
TRBJ2-3 | few | TRBD2 | TRBV5-6 | CASSPGLAGSTDTQYF | TGTGCCAGCAGCCCGGGACTAGCGGGGAGCACAGATACGCAGTATTTT
TRBJ1-6 | . | . | TRBV11-2 | CASSTMVRSPLHF | TGTGCCAGCAGCACGATGGTCAGGTCACCCCTCCACTTT
TRBJ1-1 | once | . | TRBV6-4 | CASTYKQGRVPEAFF | TGTGCCAGCACCTACAAACAAGGGAGGGTCCCTGAAGCTTTCTTT
TRBJ2-2 | . | TRBD1 | TRBV10-3 | CATSRTGTGELFF | TGTGCCACCTCTCGGACAGGCACCGGGGAGCTGTTTTTT
TRBJ1-2 | . | . | TRBV7-8 | CASSLDGAAYGYTF | TGTGCCAGCAGCTTGGATGGGGCGGCGTATGGCTACACCTTC
TRBJ1-2 | . | TRBD1 | TRBV5-1 | CASSFWTGEGSRGYTF | TGCGCCAGCAGCTTTTGGACAGGGGAGGGTTCGCGGGGCTACACCTTC
TRBJ1-1 | . | TRBD1 | TRBV12-3/TRBV12-4 | CASSLLRDSEAFF | TGTGCCAGCAGTTTACTACGGGACAGTGAAGCTTTCTTT
TRBJ2-3 | many | TRBD2 | TRBV4-2 | CASSHLLAGGAPSTDTQYF | TGTGCCAGCAGCCACCTACTAGCGGGGGGCGCCCCAAGCACAGATACGCAGTATTTT
TRBJ2-7 | . | . | TRBV29-1 | CSAVRDTGYEQYF | TGCAGCGCCGTCCGGGACACCGGCTACGAGCAGTACTTC
TRBJ2-1 | . | TRBD2 | TRBV7-2 | CASSPRLAGGRVEQFF | TGTGCCAGCAGCCCTAGACTAGCGGGGGGTAGGGTTGAGCAGTTCTTC
TRBJ2-2 | . | TRBD1 | TRBV10-3 | CAISEGTADTGELFF | TGTGCCATCAGTGAGGGGACAGCGGACACCGGGGAGCTGTTTTTT
TRBJ1-1 | . | TRBD1 | TRBV27 | CASSLDRAVKEAFF | TGTGCCAGCAGTTTGGACAGGGCCGTAAAAGAAGCTTTCTTT
TRBJ1-1 | . | . | TRBV20-1 | CSASTGRGNTEAFF | TGCAGTGCTAGTACAGGGAGGGGGAACACTGAAGCTTTCTTT
TRBJ2-1 | . | . | TRBV28 | CASSSSAANAYNEQFF | TGTGCCAGCAGTTCCTCAGCGGCCAATGCCTACAATGAGCAGTTCTTC
TRBJ2-7 | . | TRBD2 | TRBV24-1 | CATSDKKAGGPFAEQYF | TGTGCCACCAGCGATAAAAAAGCGGGGGGGCCGTTCGCCGAGCAGTACTTC
TRBJ2-5 | . | TRBD2 | TRBV4-3 | CASSQERGGIQETQYF | TGCGCCAGCAGCCAAGAGCGGGGGGGAATCCAAGAGACCCAGTACTTC
TRBJ2-1 | . | . | TRBV11-3 | CASSLDRDGYNEQFF | TGTGCCAGCAGCTTAGACAGGGATGGCTACAATGAGCAGTTCTTC
TRBJ1-4 | . | . | TRBV6-6 | CASSYDGGSNEKLFF | TGTGCCAGCAGTTACGACGGGGGTTCAAATGAAAAACTGTTTTTT
TRBJ1-5 | . | TRBD1 | TRBV4-2 | CASSPTGGRGDQPQHF | TGTGCCAGCAGCCCGACAGGGGGCAGGGGGGATCAGCCCCAGCATTTT
TRBJ2-5 | . | TRBD1 | TRBV6-2/TRBV6-3 | CASSYLLQGAKETQYF | TGTGCCAGCAGTTACCTCTTGCAGGGGGCTAAAGAGACCCAGTACTTC
TRBJ2-1 | . | TRBD2 | TRBV3-1/TRBV3-2 | CASSPAASGIYNEQFF | TGTGCCAGCAGCCCTGCGGCTAGCGGGATTTACAATGAGCAGTTCTTC
TRBJ2-7 | . | . | TRBV2 | CASKVQGAPYEQYF | TGTGCCAGCAAAGTCCAAGGGGCCCCCTACGAGCAGTACTTC
TRBJ1-3 | . | . | TRBV18 | CASSPINSGNTIYF | TGTGCCAGCTCACCCATAAACTCCGGAAACACCATATATTTT
TRBJ2-3 | . | TRBD1 | TRBV7-2 | CASSLNRGQSTDTQYF | TGTGCCAGCAGCTTGAACCGGGGACAGAGCACAGATACGCAGTATTTT
TRBJ2-3 | once | TRBD2 | TRBV6-5 | CASSGTSGKVDTQYF | TGTGCCAGCTCCGGGACTAGCGGTAAAGTCGATACGCAGTATTTT
TRBJ1-2 | . | TRBD1 | TRBV18 | CASSPLPGQGAVDGYTF | TGTGCCAGCTCACCACTACCGGGACAGGGGGCTGTGGATGGCTACACCTTC
TRBJ2-7 | few | . | TRBV19 | CATQAGYEQYF | TGTGCCACCCAGGCCGGCTACGAGCAGTACTTC